This T cell receptor (beta chain) appears in the sequencing data of a study of blood T cell repertoires in COVID-19. Comments on this clone: Other DNA variants within this sample encode the same CDR3.

Researchers sorted participants into cohorts using their self-reported clinical history. The data were produced by immunoSEQ multiplex PCR, yet TCRdb's version contains in-frame clones alone and is incomplete. The table shows fewer than 350,000 clones, with approximately 88% occurring only once. This TCR was sampled from a woman aged 40 to 50 who had recovered from COVID-19. The sequenced sample consisted of PBMCs or T cells enriched from blood (not recorded which).

DNA of the CDR3: TGTGCCAGCAGCGTAGATCTCAGGGAAGAGACCCAGTACTTC. This sequence encodes CASSVDLREETQYF. The rearrangement uses TRBV9 and TRBJ2-5; D is perhaps TRBD1 (5 bases). Germline V gene sequence: CDR1 SGDLS, CDR2 YYNGEE. The CDR3 extends over 14 amino acids. V gave up 0 bases and J gave up 3 bases, with 9 bases separating them. Filled out from reference TRBV9 and TRBJ2-5, the complete variable domain reads DSGVTQTPKHLITATGQRVTLRCSPRSGDLSVYWYQQSLDQGLQFLIQYYNGEERAKGNILERFSAQQFPDLHSELNLSSLELGDSALYFCASSVDLREETQYFGPGTRLLVL.